These T cell receptor beta chains were read from a single sample in a study of technical replicates of blood from four donors. TCRdb keeps only in-frame clones here, not all; method: immunoSEQ multiplex PCR. The sample has fewer than 80,000 clones; about 90% are singletons. The sequenced sample consisted of PBMCs. The receptors come from a human donor in good health. Some clones in this sample may be carry-over from other donors' samples. The CDR3 runs from the conserved cysteine through the conserved F or W. Each record gives: CDR3 length, D gene, J gene, V gene, CDR3 protein, CDR3 DNA. D genes are given only for firm matches.

19 TRBD2 TRBJ2-5 TRBV18 CASSPRGSRTSENQETQYF TGTGCCAGCTCACCACGGGGTAGCAGGACTAGCGAGAACCAAGAGACCCAGTACTTC
18 TRBD2 TRBJ2-1 TRBV5-7 CASPSLLGGTPSYNEQFF TGTGCCAGTCCCTCCCTTCTGGGGGGGACCCCGTCCTACAATGAGCAGTTCTTC
18 TRBD2 TRBJ2-2 TRBV7-8 CASSLWVASGGGTGELFF TGTGCCAGCAGCCTTTGGGTCGCTAGCGGGGGGGGCACCGGGGAGCTGTTTTTT
16 TRBD1 TRBJ2-2 TRBV7-9 CASSPTGGANTGELFF TGTGCCAGCAGCCCTACAGGGGGCGCGAACACCGGGGAGCTGTTTTTT
14 TRBD1 TRBJ1-4 TRBV25-1 CASSKQGAGEKLFF TGTGCCAGCAGCAAACAGGGGGCAGGTGAAAAACTGTTTTTT
17 . TRBJ2-7 TRBV5-6 CASSPPGAAAISREQYF TGTGCCAGCAGCCCGCCTGGTGCTGCGGCCATTTCTCGTGAGCAGTACTTC
15 TRBD2 TRBJ2-7 TRBV7-2 CASSPGSGSFYEQYF TGTGCCAGCAGCCCGGGGAGCGGGAGTTTCTACGAGCAGTACTTC
16 . TRBJ1-6 TRBV5-8 CASSFRGSSYNSPLHF TGTGCCAGCAGCTTCCGGGGGAGCTCCTATAATTCACCCCTCCACTTT
13 . TRBJ2-2 TRBV10-3 CAISFQGGGELFF TGTGCCATCAGTTTTCAGGGAGGCGGGGAGCTGTTTTTT
19 TRBD2 TRBJ2-2 TRBV7-2 CASSWGLAGGSPDTGELFF TGTGCCAGCAGCTGGGGACTAGCGGGAGGTTCCCCTGACACCGGGGAGCTGTTTTTT
14 . TRBJ2-4 TRBV30 CAQRNKGTKNIQYF TGTGCCCAGAGGAACAAGGGGACCAAAAACATTCAGTACTTC
13 . TRBJ2-5 TRBV7-3 CASSLSLLETQYF TGTGCCAGCAGCTTGTCTTTATTGGAGACCCAGTACTTC
11 . TRBJ2-7 TRBV30 CAWSRQIEQYF TGTGCCTGGTCTCGACAAATAGAGCAGTACTTC
13 TRBD1 TRBJ1-2 TRBV2 CASSEQGEVGYTF TGTGCCAGCAGTGAACAGGGGGAGGTTGGCTACACCTTC
14 TRBD1 TRBJ1-2 TRBV5-4 CASSPAGTGKGYTF TGTGCCAGCAGCCCCGCCGGGACAGGGAAGGGCTACACCTTC
13 TRBD1 TRBJ1-5 TRBV2 CASSMGQIQPQHF TGTGCCAGCAGCATGGGACAGATTCAGCCCCAGCATTTT
13 . TRBJ2-7 TRBV27 CASSLNILYEQYF TGTGCCAGCAGTTTAAATATACTTTACGAGCAGTACTTC
15 . TRBJ2-3 TRBV2 CASSEDTGNTDTQYF TGTGCCAGCAGTGAAGATACAGGGAATACAGATACGCAGTATTTT
16 . TRBJ1-4 TRBV4-3 CASSQDGGLENEKLFF TGCGCCAGCAGCCAAGATGGGGGACTGGAGAATGAAAAACTGTTTTTT
14 TRBD1 TRBJ2-1 TRBV5-1 CASSFYRGGNEQFF TGCGCCAGCAGCTTTTACAGGGGTGGAAATGAGCAGTTCTTC
16 . TRBJ1-2 TRBV5-6 CASSLSGRGEGYGYTF TGTGCCAGCAGCTTGTCTGGCAGGGGTGAGGGCTATGGCTACACCTTC
14 . TRBJ1-1 TRBV5-4 CASSSKFIDTEAFF TGTGCCAGCAGCTCCAAATTTATAGACACTGAAGCTTTCTTT
14 . TRBJ1-1 TRBV14 CASSHSGRDTEAFF TGTGCCAGCAGCCATAGCGGGCGGGACACTGAAGCTTTCTTT
16 . TRBJ2-2 TRBV9 CASSEVAGPNTGELFF TGTGCCAGCAGCGAAGTGGCAGGCCCGAACACCGGGGAGCTGTTTTTT
16 TRBD1 TRBJ2-7 TRBV4-1 CASSQDLGQGSYEQYF TGCGCCAGCAGCCAAGATTTGGGACAGGGCTCCTACGAGCAGTACTTC
16 TRBD1 TRBJ2-3 TRBV18 CASSPGQGAYTDTQYF TGTGCCAGCTCACCTGGACAGGGGGCTTACACAGATACGCAGTATTTT
17 . TRBJ1-6 TRBV7-6 CASSLGIRGALNSPLHF TGTGCCAGCAGCTTAGGTATCCGGGGGGCGCTAAATTCACCCCTCCACTTT
15 TRBD2 TRBJ2-7 TRBV5-4 CASSPWAGGSYEQYF TGTGCCAGCAGCCCTTGGGCGGGAGGGTCCTACGAGCAGTACTTC
14 . TRBJ1-1 TRBV7-2 CASSLVGLDTEAFF TGTGCCAGCAGCTTAGTTGGACTAGACACTGAAGCTTTCTTT
15 TRBD1 TRBJ1-2 TRBV7-2 CASSLDPSGGYGYTF TGTGCCAGCAGCTTAGACCCCTCAGGGGGTTATGGCTACACCTTC
12 . TRBJ2-3 TRBV6-4 CPGAFPASTQYF TGTCCTGGGGCTTTCCCGGCGAGTACGCAGTATTTT
17 TRBD1 TRBJ1-3 TRBV5-4 CASSLGQDRGSGNTIYF TGTGCCAGCAGCTTGGGTCAGGACAGGGGCTCTGGAAACACCATATATTTT
15 . TRBJ1-1 TRBV4-2 CASSRGPTGDTEAFF TGTGCCAGCAGCCGCGGGCCGACGGGGGACACTGAAGCTTTCTTT
15 . TRBJ2-3 TRBV5-4 CASSPRGRGTDTQYF TGTGCCAGCAGCCCCCGGGGTCGAGGTACAGATACGCAGTATTTT
19 TRBD2 TRBJ2-3 TRBV27 CASSATGLAGARDTDTQYF TGTGCCAGCAGTGCAACCGGACTAGCGGGAGCGAGAGACACAGATACGCAGTATTTT
15 . TRBJ2-1 TRBV5-4 CASRTPSGDYNEQFF TGTGCCAGCCGCACCCCTTCGGGAGACTACAATGAGCAGTTCTTC
14 TRBD2 TRBJ2-3 TRBV11-2 CASRVAGDTDTQYF TGTGCCAGCAGGGTAGCGGGGGACACAGATACGCAGTATTTT
12 . TRBJ1-4 TRBV5-4 CASSASGEKLFF TGTGCCAGCAGCGCCTCAGGTGAAAAACTGTTTTTT
15 TRBD1 TRBJ1-5 TRBV19 CASSTTGFRGQPQHF TGTGCCAGTAGTACCACAGGGTTCAGGGGGCAGCCCCAGCATTTT